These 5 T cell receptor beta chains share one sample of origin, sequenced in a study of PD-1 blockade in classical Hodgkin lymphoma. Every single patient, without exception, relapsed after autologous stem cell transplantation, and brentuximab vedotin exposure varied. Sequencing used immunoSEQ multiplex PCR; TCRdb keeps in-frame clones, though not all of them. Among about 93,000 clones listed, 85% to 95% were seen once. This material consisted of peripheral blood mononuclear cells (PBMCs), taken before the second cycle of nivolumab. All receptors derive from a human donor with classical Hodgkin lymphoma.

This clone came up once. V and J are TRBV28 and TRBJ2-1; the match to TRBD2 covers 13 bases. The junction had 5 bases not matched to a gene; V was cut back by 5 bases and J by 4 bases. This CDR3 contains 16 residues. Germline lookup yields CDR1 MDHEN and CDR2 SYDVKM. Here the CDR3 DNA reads TGTGCCAGCAGTCTACTAGCGGGAGGGATGTACAATGAGCAGTTCTTC. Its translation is CASSLLAGGMYNEQFF. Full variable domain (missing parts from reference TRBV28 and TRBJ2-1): DVKVTQSSRYLVKRTGEKVFLECVQDMDHENMFWYRQDPGLGLRLIYFSYDVKMKEKGDIPEGYSVSREKKERFSLILESASTNQTSMYLCASSLLAGGMYNEQFFGPGTRLTVL.

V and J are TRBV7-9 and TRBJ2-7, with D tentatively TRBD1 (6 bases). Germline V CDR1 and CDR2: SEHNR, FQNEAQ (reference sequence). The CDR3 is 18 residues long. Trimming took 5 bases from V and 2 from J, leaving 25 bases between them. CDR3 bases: TGTGCCAGCAGCGTTGGCGGATTTTGGAACAGGGAAGCCTACGAGCAGTACTTC. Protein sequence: CASSVGGFWNREAYEQYF.

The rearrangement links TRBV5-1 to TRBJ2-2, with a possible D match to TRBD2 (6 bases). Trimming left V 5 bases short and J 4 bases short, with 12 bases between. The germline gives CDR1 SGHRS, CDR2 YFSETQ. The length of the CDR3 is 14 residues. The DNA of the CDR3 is TGCGCCAGCAGTTCGGACGGGGGCACCGGGGAGCTGTTTTTT. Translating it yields CASSSDGGTGELFF.

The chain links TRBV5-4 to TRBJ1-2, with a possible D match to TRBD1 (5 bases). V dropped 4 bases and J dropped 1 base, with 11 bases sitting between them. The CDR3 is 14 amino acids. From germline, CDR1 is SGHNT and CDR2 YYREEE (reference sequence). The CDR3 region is CASSQGRLNYGYTF. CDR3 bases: TGTGCCAGCAGCCAGGGACGGCTTAACTATGGCTACACCTTC.

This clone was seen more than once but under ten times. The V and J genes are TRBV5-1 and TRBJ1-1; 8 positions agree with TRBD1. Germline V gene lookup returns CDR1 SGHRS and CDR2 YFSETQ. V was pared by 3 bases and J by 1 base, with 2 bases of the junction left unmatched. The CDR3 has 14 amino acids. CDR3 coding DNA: TGCGCCAGCAGCTGGGACAGGAGGAACACTGAAGCTTTCTTT. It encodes CASSWDRRNTEAFF.